These 9 T cell receptor beta chains originate from one sample sequenced in a study of OX40 agonist ivuxolimab in advanced cancers. Repertoires were generated with immunoSEQ multiplex PCR, while TCRdb's copy carries only in-frame clones and drops some. The sample holds around 95,000 clones, 90% seen once. Sequencing was performed on CD4+ or CD8+ T cells sorted from blood, taken in a trial of the OX40 agonist ivuxolimab. The receptors were gathered from an adult with an advanced solid tumor such as melanoma, head and neck, liver or kidney cancer.

This clone occurred a few times. The rearrangement joins TRBV6-5 to TRBJ1-5; the D gene is possibly TRBD1 (5 bases). With 0 bases removed from V and 4 bases from J, the gap between germline ends came to 7 bases. The CDR3 spans 14 residues. CDR1 MNHEY and CDR2 SVGAGI come from the germline V gene. As DNA, the CDR3 is TGTGCCAGCAGTTACTCCGGGGGGAATCAGCCCCAGCATTTT. Encoded protein: CASSYSGGNQPQHF.

This clone appeared once. This sequence joins TRBV5-6 and TRBJ2-3; 9 nucleotides agree with TRBD2. V lost 3 bases to trimming and J lost 5 bases; unmatched junction nucleotides: 7. CDR1 SGHDT and CDR2 YYEEEE come from the germline V gene. This CDR3 has 15 amino acids. This CDR3 reads CASSSPGLAKDTQYF. The CDR3 coding sequence is TGTGCCAGCAGCTCTCCCGGACTAGCGAAAGATACGCAGTATTTT.

This chain connects TRBV5-1 to TRBJ2-2; TRBD1 matches at 10 bases. CDR1 and CDR2 from the germline V gene are SGHRS and YFSETQ. The CDR3 consists of 15 residues. V lost 4 bases, J lost 8 bases, and 8 bases stayed unmatched. CDR3 loop: CASSMGQGILGELFF. The CDR3 DNA is TGCGCCAGCAGCATGGGACAGGGGATACTAGGGGAGCTGTTTTTT.

This chain uses TRBV5-1 with TRBJ2-2; D call uncertain. Germline loops: CDR1 SGHRS, CDR2 YFSETQ. The CDR3 is 16 amino acids. The V end lost 2 bases, the J end lost 0 bases, and 11 bases lay between the germline ends. CDR3 sequence reads: CASSLTSSPNTGELFF. The DNA of the CDR3 is TGCGCCAGCAGCTTAACTTCGTCTCCGAACACCGGGGAGCTGTTTTTT.

With regard to this clone: The same CDR3 arises from other DNA sequences in this sample as well. This sequence joins TRBV18 and TRBJ1-5; the match to TRBD1 covers 8 bases. The CDR3 has 14 residues. V lost 6 bases and J lost 2; bases outside the gene matches: 3. Germline V gene lookup returns CDR1 KGHSH and CDR2 LQKENI. CDR3 protein: CASSPTGGNQPQHF. The CDR3 coding sequence is TGTGCCAGCTCTCCGACAGGGGGCAATCAGCCCCAGCATTTT.

The V call is TRBV6-9, the J call TRBJ2-1; D may be TRBD1 (6 bases). V shed 6 bases and J shed 10 bases, with 16 bases lying between them. CDR3 size: 13 residues. Germline V CDR1 and CDR2: MNHGY, SVAAGI. The CDR3 sequence is CASSAQGRREQFF. DNA of the CDR3: TGTGCCAGCAGCGCACAGGGAAGGCGAGAGCAGTTCTTC.

This rearrangement joins TRBV6-5 to TRBJ1-1; 7 nucleotides align to TRBD1. J was trimmed by 1 base and V by 6 bases; bases with no gene match: 8. This CDR3 has 15 residues. Germline CDR1 and CDR2: MNHEY and SVGAGI. CDR3 in amino acids: CASRTTGDPNTEAFF. The CDR3 nucleotides are TGTGCCAGCAGAACTACAGGGGACCCGAACACTGAAGCTTTCTTT.

The V call is TRBV30, the J call TRBJ2-2; 14 bases match TRBD2. CDR3 length: 16 residues. CDR1 GTSNPN and CDR2 SVGIG come from the germline V gene (reference sequence). V lost 3 bases and J lost 9; bases outside the gene matches: 9. CDR3 sequence (DNA): TGTGCCTGGAGGCAAAATGGACTAGCGGGAGGCTGGGAGCTGTTTTTT. It is translated as CAWRQNGLAGGWELFF. The variable domain in full, completed from reference TRBV30 and TRBJ2-2, reads SQTIHQWPATLVQPVGSPLSLECTVEGTSNPNLYWYRQAAGRGLQLLFYSVGIGQISSEVPQNLSASRPQDRQFILSSKKLLLSDSGFYLCAWRQNGLAGGWELFFGEGSRLTVL.

The rearrangement joins TRBV15 to TRBJ2-1; TRBD2 aligns across 10 bases. Germline V lookup: CDR1 LNHNV, CDR2 YYDKDF (reference sequence). V lost 0 bases and J lost 4; bases outside the gene matches: 3. The length of the CDR3 is 16 residues. The CDR3 sequence: CATSRDPAGGYNEQFF. CDR3 nucleotide sequence: TGTGCCACCAGCAGAGATCCAGCGGGGGGGTACAATGAGCAGTTCTTC.